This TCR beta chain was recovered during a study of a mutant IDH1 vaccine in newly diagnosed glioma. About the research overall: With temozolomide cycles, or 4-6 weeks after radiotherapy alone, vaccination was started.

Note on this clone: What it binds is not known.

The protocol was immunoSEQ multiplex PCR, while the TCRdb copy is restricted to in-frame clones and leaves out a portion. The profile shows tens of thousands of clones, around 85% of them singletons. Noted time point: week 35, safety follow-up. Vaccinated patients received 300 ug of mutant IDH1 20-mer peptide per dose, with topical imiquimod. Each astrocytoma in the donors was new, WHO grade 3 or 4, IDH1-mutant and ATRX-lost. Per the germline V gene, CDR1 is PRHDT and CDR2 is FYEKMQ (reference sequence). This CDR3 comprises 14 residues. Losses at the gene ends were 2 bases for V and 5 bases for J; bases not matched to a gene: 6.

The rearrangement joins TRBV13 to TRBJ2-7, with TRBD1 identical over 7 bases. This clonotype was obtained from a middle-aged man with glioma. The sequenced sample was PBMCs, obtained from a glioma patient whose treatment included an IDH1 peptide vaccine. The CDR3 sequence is CASSLYQGVDEQYF. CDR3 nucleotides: TGTGCCAGCAGCTTATACCAGGGGGTCGACGAGCAGTACTTC.